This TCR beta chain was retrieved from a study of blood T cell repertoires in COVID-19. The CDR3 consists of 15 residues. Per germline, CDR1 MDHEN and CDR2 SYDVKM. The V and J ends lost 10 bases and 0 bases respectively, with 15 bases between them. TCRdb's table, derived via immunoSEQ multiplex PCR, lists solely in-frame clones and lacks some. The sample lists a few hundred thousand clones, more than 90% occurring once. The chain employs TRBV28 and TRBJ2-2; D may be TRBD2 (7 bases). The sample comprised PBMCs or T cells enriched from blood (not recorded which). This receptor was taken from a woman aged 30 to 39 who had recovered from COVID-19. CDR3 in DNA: TGTGCCACCATGGGGGGGCCAGCGAACACCGGGGAGCTGTTTTTT. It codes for CATMGGPANTGELFF.